A selection of T cell receptor beta chains follows, all from one sample in a study of CD8 T cells in ankylosing spondylitis. TCRdb itself ran the 5' RACE reads through MiXCR, one entry per CDR3 protein. The sample includes around 430,000 distinct CDR3 sequences, 17% seen only once; the top ten take over 0.9%. The sample comprised blood, either unsorted or a sorted T cell fraction (not recorded which). Every receptor here comes from a male donor with ankylosing spondylitis. Each CDR3 is given with its conserved first and last residue. The D gene is left open where the match is weak. The size of a clone is reported for some rows only, either as once, few or many, or as a class for expanded clones.

size	D	V	J	CDR3	DNA
few	-	TRBV13	TRBJ1-1	CASSEQLMNTEAFF	TGTGCCAGCAGCGAACAGCTCATGAACACTGAAGCTTTCTTT
-	-	TRBV6-6	TRBJ2-3	CASSPRATDTQYF	TGTGCCAGCAGTCCCCGGGCTACAGATACGCAGTATTTT
-	TRBD2	TRBV20-1	TRBJ2-5	CSALSGRAGETQYF	TGCAGTGCTCTTAGCGGGAGGGCCGGGGAGACCCAGTACTTC
few	-	TRBV12-3/TRBV12-4	TRBJ1-3	CASSFIGTAYGNTIYF	TGTGCCAGCAGTTTTATCGGTACAGCATATGGAAACACCATATATTTT
few	TRBD1	TRBV7-8	TRBJ1-3	CASSLGEGRGFSGNTIYF	TGTGCCAGCAGCTTAGGAGAGGGCAGGGGGTTCTCTGGAAACACCATATATTTT
-	-	TRBV12-3/TRBV12-4	TRBJ1-2	CASSFQLYGYTF	TGTGCCAGCAGTTTCCAGCTCTATGGCTACACCTTC
-	-	TRBV6-5	TRBJ1-5	CASSYSGPTSNQPQHF	TGTGCCAGCAGTTACTCGGGACCGACTAGCAATCAGCCCCAGCATTTT
-	TRBD1	TRBV3-1	TRBJ2-7	CASSPPRSPGGSSYEQYF	TGTGCCAGCAGCCCACCACGATCCCCAGGGGGCAGCTCCTACGAGCAGTACTTC
few	-	TRBV6-5	TRBJ1-5	CASSSSDRNNQPQHF	TGTGCCAGCAGTTCCTCCGACAGAAACAATCAGCCCCAGCATTTT
-	TRBD2	TRBV18	TRBJ2-3	CASSPEPSGTQYF	TGTGCCAGCTCACCAGAACCTAGCGGTACGCAGTATTTT
few	-	TRBV5-5	TRBJ1-2	CASSLVGEAGYTF	TGTGCCAGCAGCCTGGTAGGGGAGGCTGGCTACACCTTC
-	TRBD1	TRBV6-5	TRBJ1-2	CASSYSGTGVGYGYTF	TGTGCCAGCAGTTACTCCGGGACAGGGGTAGGCTATGGCTACACCTTC
many	TRBD2	TRBV6-5	TRBJ2-1	CASSYSWSSGGHNEQFF	TGTGCCAGCAGTTACTCGTGGTCTAGCGGGGGACACAATGAGCAGTTCTTC
-	-	TRBV19	TRBJ2-7	CASSDTGGAYEQYF	TGTGCCAGTTCCGATACAGGGGGGGCCTACGAGCAGTACTTC
once	TRBD1	TRBV7-9	TRBJ1-2	CASSTPAGGKFYGYTF	TGTGCCAGCAGCACCCCGGCAGGGGGTAAATTCTATGGCTACACCTTC
few	-	TRBV20-1	TRBJ2-5	CSARDEGKETQYF	TGCAGTGCTAGAGACGAGGGGAAAGAGACCCAGTACTTC